Listed below are T cell receptor beta chains from one sample, sequenced in a study of blood T cells in healthy people across ages. TCRdb re-analysed the 5' RACE reads in MiXCR, keeping a single row per CDR3 protein. In the table there are about 1.1 million distinct CDR3 sequences, 35% to 40% of which are singletons. Material: blood. Receptors were obtained from a man younger than 35 in good health. Both conserved end residues are part of each CDR3. A row's size may be missing; if present it is once, few, many or a size class.

v_call	clone_size	cdr3_aa
TRBV29-1	few	CSGGQVPVAFF
TRBV25-1	-	CASSESGGTEAFF
TRBV6-5	few	CASSYGTGSYNEQYF
TRBV7-9	-	CASSRGQGWSTDTQYF
TRBV6-5	-	CASTYTGAGTEAFF
TRBV29-1	-	CSVGLPSDTDTQYF
TRBV7-3	few	CASSSTGPQAGTDTQYF
TRBV6-6	-	CASSRVLSSNQPQHF
TRBV6-5	-	CASSDLQPDSYTF
TRBV27	-	CASSFLGQDSYNEQYF
TRBV6-5	-	CASSYRAAHGYTF
TRBV12-3/TRBV12-4	once	CASSLPGHYNEQYF
TRBV27	-	CASSYSGGYEQFF
TRBV6-5	few	CASSKDREWVYGYTF
TRBV5-1	-	CASGLEAADTQYF
TRBV20-1	few	CSARRRPTNSPLHF
TRBV9	few	CASSDTGTSSYNEQFF
TRBV29-1	-	CSVLGYRDTYNEQFF
TRBV12-3/TRBV12-4	few	CASSTWTEAFF
TRBV2	-	CASDREADYGYTF
TRBV6-2/TRBV6-3	-	CASTTELARGPDHDFTDTQYF
TRBV7-2	many	CASSLVGGRQFF
TRBV10-3	few	CAISESGTGGDKNIQYF
TRBV7-2	-	CASSPGSQGKNIQYF
TRBV7-2	few	CASSLNPAGTNEKLFF